The source of this T cell receptor beta chain is a study of T-cell reconstitution after alpha-beta-depleted transplantation in children. A few counts support this clonotype. Unique molecular identifiers were incorporated during preparation of the TCRbeta library. TCRdb reprocessed the PCR reads with MiXCR, giving one entry per CDR3 protein. In the table there are under 850,000 distinct CDR3 sequences, 10% to 15% of which are singletons. The sequence came from a girl aged 2 to 9 with congenital amegakaryocytic thrombocytopenia, due to receive a stem cell transplant. The sample was PBMCs, taken before TCRalphabeta/CD19-depleted stem cell transplant.

This CDR3 is CASTGLGPRSNQPQHF. The CDR3 bases are TGTGCCAGCACCGGACTTGGGCCCCGAAGCAATCAGCCCCAGCATTTT. V is TRBV2 and J is TRBJ1-5, with D hard to call. The CDR3 runs to 16 residues. Germline V lookup: CDR1 SNHLY, CDR2 FYNNEI. Trimming shortened V by 7 bases and J by 1 base, and 17 bases separated the two germline ends. The full variable domain, in which reference TRBV2 and TRBJ1-5 provide the parts outside the CDR3, is EPEVTQTPSHQVTQMGQEVILRCVPISNHLYFYWYRQILGQKVEFLVSFYNNEISEKSEIFDDQFSVERPDGSNFTLKIRSTKLEDSAMYFCASTGLGPRSNQPQHFGDGTRLSIL.